This entry is about one TCR beta chain. Its matching antigen is unknown. At baseline, cycle 4 day 1, and cycle 7 day 1, blood was sampled. The entry originates in a study of OX40 agonist ivuxolimab in advanced cancers. Study findings and constraints: On average, a greater number of expanded clones characterised CD8+ T cells relative to CD4+.

This CDR3 contains 15 residues. Germline CDR1 SEHNR, CDR2 FQNEAQ (reference sequence). J gave up 4 bases and V 3 bases, and 4 bases lay outside the gene matches. The assay was immunoSEQ multiplex PCR, and TCRdb's table has in-frame clones only and misses some. The data hold almost 80,000 clones, with approximately 85% observed a single time. The sample in question was CD4+ or CD8+ T cells sorted from blood, obtained in a trial of the OX40 agonist ivuxolimab. The rearrangement uses TRBV7-9 and TRBJ2-1, with 9 bases that match TRBD2. The clonotype originates from an adult with an advanced solid tumor such as melanoma, head and neck, liver or kidney cancer. The CDR3 sequence is CASSFDSGSYNEQFF. In DNA form, the CDR3 reads TGTGCCAGCAGCTTCGATAGCGGGAGTTACAATGAGCAGTTCTTC.